A single sample gave rise to the 21 T cell receptor beta chains below, sequenced in a study of shared clonotypes between healthy human individuals. Only in-frame clones appear in the TCRdb table, and some are missing; sequencing was by immunoSEQ multiplex PCR. This table holds approximately 1.4 million clones, nearly 99% found once. Source material: naive CD4+ T cells sorted from blood. The subset here: CD45RA+ positively selected. All receptors come from a man aged 25-40 years in good health.

This chain connects TRBV6-1 to TRBJ1-1; D gene ambiguous. This CDR3 has 14 residues. Germline assignment: CDR1 MNHNS and CDR2 SASEGT. Trimming left V 2 bases short and J 4 bases short, with 11 bases between. The CDR3 DNA reads TGTGCCAGCAGTGAACGGGCCAGAGGCACTGAAGCTTTCTTT. Protein product: CASSERARGTEAFF.

V and J are TRBV7-8 and TRBJ2-2; possibly TRBD2 for D (6 bases). This CDR3 spans 16 amino acids. The germline gives CDR1 SGHVS, CDR2 FQNEAQ. V dropped 2 bases and J dropped 6 bases, with 16 bases sitting between them. CDR3 region: CASSLTDGSVPGELFF. CDR3 in DNA: TGTGCCAGCAGCTTAACCGACGGGAGTGTCCCCGGGGAGCTGTTTTTT.

This clone showed up just once. V gene TRBV7-9 combines with J gene TRBJ2-7; D gene uncertain. This CDR3 spans 13 amino acids. Trimming stripped 5 bases from V and 2 bases from J, with 10 bases between. The germline CDR1 and CDR2 sequences are SEHNR and FQNEAQ (reference sequence). CDR3 in DNA: TGTGCCAGCAGCCCCTTCGGCGCCTACGAGCAGTACTTC. Residues: CASSPFGAYEQYF. The full variable domain, with the rest looked up from reference TRBV7-9 and TRBJ2-7, is DTGVSQNPRHKITKRGQNVTFRCDPISEHNRLYWYRQTLGQGPEFLTYFQNEAQLEKSRLLSDRFSAERPKGSFSTLEIQRTEQGDSAMYLCASSPFGAYEQYFGPGTRLTVT.

V usage is TRBV6-6 and J usage is TRBJ2-1, with D hard to call. CDR1 MNHNY and CDR2 SVGAGI come from the germline V gene (reference sequence). The CDR3 contains 15 residues. Trimming pared 5 bases from V and 0 bases from J, leaving 11 bases between. CDR3 protein: CASSKGLPSYNEQFF. DNA for the CDR3: TGTGCCAGCAGTAAAGGGCTCCCCTCCTACAATGAGCAGTTCTTC.

This clone was recorded a few times. The V call is TRBV9, the J call TRBJ2-7; the match to TRBD1 covers 7 bases. Germline V gene lookup returns CDR1 SGDLS and CDR2 YYNGEE. The CDR3 spans 12 residues. The junction had 3 bases not matched to a gene; V was cut back by 3 bases and J by 6 bases. The DNA of the CDR3 is TGTGCCAGCAGCGAGACAGGGATCGAGCAGTACTTC. This codes for CASSETGIEQYF. Drawing the rest from reference TRBV9 and TRBJ2-7, the complete variable domain is DSGVTQTPKHLITATGQRVTLRCSPRSGDLSVYWYQQSLDQGLQFLIQYYNGEERAKGNILERFSAQQFPDLHSELNLSSLELGDSALYFCASSETGIEQYFGPGTRLTVT.

The chain recombines TRBV19 with TRBJ2-3; TRBD2 aligns across 10 bases. Germline CDR1 is LNHDA and CDR2 is SQIVND (reference sequence). With V trimmed by 2 bases and J by 4 bases, 9 bases remained unmatched. There are 17 residues in the CDR3. As DNA, the CDR3 is TGTGCCAGTAGTATAAGGCCTAGCGGGAGATCCCCAGATACGCAGTATTTT. Translation gives CASSIRPSGRSPDTQYF.

The rearrangement joins TRBV5-5 to TRBJ2-3; D is possibly TRBD1 or TRBD2 (5 bases each). CDR3 length equals 15 residues. The V end lost 1 base, the J end lost 0 bases, and 9 bases lay between the germline ends. The V gene's germline CDR1 is SGHKS and CDR2 YYEKEE (reference sequence). The CDR3 loop reads CASSLQRDSTDTQYF. In DNA, the CDR3 is TGTGCCAGCAGCTTGCAAAGGGACAGCACAGATACGCAGTATTTT.

The V and J genes are TRBV18 and TRBJ2-3; TRBD1 might be the D (6 bases). CDR3 length equals 17 residues. The germline gives CDR1 KGHSH, CDR2 LQKENI. V lost 1 base, J lost 4 bases, and 18 bases lay in between. The CDR3 sequence is CASSPLGTGSSADTQYF. The CDR3 coding sequence is TGTGCCAGCTCACCACTAGGAACAGGGTCCTCCGCAGATACGCAGTATTTT.

V and J are TRBV6-6 and TRBJ2-7, with a weak D call TRBD2 (5 bases). Trimming removed 4 bases at V and 2 bases at J, with 15 bases between. CDR1 and CDR2 from the germline V gene are MNHNY and SVGAGI (reference sequence). This CDR3 is built from 15 residues. CDR3: CASSFFSEAPYEQYF. CDR3 DNA: TGTGCCAGCAGTTTCTTTAGCGAGGCCCCCTACGAGCAGTACTTC.

CDR3 amino acids: CASGTIENIQYF. In DNA, the CDR3 is TGCGCCAGCGGGACGATAGAAAACATTCAGTACTTC. The V and J genes are TRBV4-1 and TRBJ2-4; TRBD1 or TRBD2 may be the D gene (5 bases each). Germline values: CDR1 MGHRA, CDR2 YSYEKL. Trimming shortened V by 8 bases and J by 5 bases, and 10 bases separated the two germline ends. The CDR3 is 12 residues long.

The chain couples TRBV5-1 to TRBJ2-2; TRBD2 matches 12 bases. The CDR3 totals 19 residues. The germline gives CDR1 SGHRS, CDR2 YFSETQ. V shed 2 bases and J 1 base; nucleotides not matched to a gene: 9. CDR3 DNA sequence: TGCGCCAGCAGCTTACCCTACTCGACTAGCGGGAGGAACACCGGGGAGCTGTTTTTT. This translates into CASSLPYSTSGRNTGELFF.

The gene calls are TRBV11-2 and TRBJ2-7; 9 bases fit TRBD1. V lost 7 bases, J lost 2 bases, and 6 bases stayed unmatched. Germline V gene lookup returns CDR1 SGHAT and CDR2 FQNNGV. The CDR3 sequence is 14 residues long. CDR3 protein: CASTDRDRAYEQYF. The DNA of the CDR3 is TGTGCCAGCACCGACCGGGACAGGGCCTACGAGCAGTACTTC.

This chain uses TRBV5-4 with TRBJ2-3; D uncertain. This CDR3 region has 12 residues. Germline lookup yields CDR1 SGHNT and CDR2 YYREEE (reference sequence). With 5 bases removed from V and 8 bases from J, the gap between germline ends came to 12 bases. The CDR3 DNA is TGTGCCAGCAGGCAAGGAGACGCTACGCAGTATTTT. Protein: CASRQGDATQYF.

The V gene is TRBV6-4, the J gene TRBJ1-5, with D uncertain. The CDR3 has 15 amino acids. Germline assignment: CDR1 MRHNA and CDR2 SNTAGT. V lost 0 bases, J lost 3 bases, and 9 bases lay in between. The CDR3 sequence is CASSDSEGINQPQHF. As DNA, the CDR3 is TGTGCCAGCAGTGACTCGGAAGGGATCAATCAGCCCCAGCATTTT.

The rearrangement uses TRBV18 and TRBJ2-3; the D is unclear. Germline V lookup: CDR1 KGHSH, CDR2 LQKENI. The CDR3 consists of 16 residues. V lost 1 base and J lost 4, with 15 bases in between. The CDR3 is CASSPLRDPVADTQYF. CDR3 bases: TGTGCCAGCTCACCACTTCGAGACCCAGTCGCAGATACGCAGTATTTT.

The chain links TRBV10-2 to TRBJ2-1; TRBD2 agrees at 7 bases. This CDR3 comprises 13 residues. In germline, CDR1 is WSHSY, CDR2 SAAADI. Trimming at V came to 8 bases and at J to 10 bases, leaving 11 bases not matched to a gene. CDR3 DNA: TGCGCCAGCGGGAGGGACCGGGCTTGGGAGCAGTTCTTC. Translated: CASGRDRAWEQFF.

J is TRBJ2-2 and V is TRBV19; no clear D gene. Germline V CDR1 and CDR2: LNHDA, SQIVND (reference sequence). The CDR3 consists of 20 residues. Trimming shortened V by 6 bases and J by 4 bases, and 30 bases separated the two germline ends. The CDR3 DNA reads as TGTGCCAGTAGCCTTACCGTTGTACAGAGGCCCTCTGCAATCACCGGGGAGCTGTTTTTT. It translates to CASSLTVVQRPSAITGELFF. Full variable domain (remainder filled in from reference TRBV19 and TRBJ2-2): DGGITQSPKYLFRKEGQNVTLSCEQNLNHDAMYWYRQDPGQGLRLIYYSQIVNDFQKGDIAEGYSVSREKKESFPLTVTSAQKNPTAFYLCASSLTVVQRPSAITGELFFGEGSRLTVL.

The chain employs TRBV7-6 and TRBJ2-7; possible D gene TRBD2, 6 bases. Trimming took off 1 base at V and 2 bases at J, with 9 bases between the two ends. Germline values: CDR1 SGHVS, CDR2 FNYEAQ. The CDR3 has 14 amino acids. The CDR3 nucleotides are TGTGCCAGCAGCTTAGGACTAGGGGCCTACGAGCAGTACTTC. It encodes CASSLGLGAYEQYF.

This rearrangement joins TRBV25-1 to TRBJ2-3; D is unresolved. Trimming left V 9 bases short and J 4 bases short, with 11 bases between. This CDR3 contains 12 residues. Germline CDR1 is MGHDK and CDR2 is SYGVNS. The CDR3 spells CASLGAADTQYF. DNA for the CDR3: TGTGCCAGTCTAGGCGCCGCAGATACGCAGTATTTT.

The chain couples TRBV27 to TRBJ2-7; 8 bases match TRBD2. This CDR3 comprises 14 residues. The germline gives CDR1 MNHEY, CDR2 SMNVEV (reference sequence). The ends lost 8 bases at V and 4 bases at J; junction bases unmatched: 10. In nucleotides, the CDR3 is TGTGCCAGCGGAAGAGCGGGAGAGTGGTACGAGCAGTACTTC. It is translated as CASGRAGEWYEQYF.

This chain links TRBV5-1 with TRBJ2-7; 12 bases match TRBD2. With 4 bases clipped from V and 0 bases from J, the junction kept 8 bases outside the gene matches. Germline values: CDR1 SGHRS, CDR2 YFSETQ. There are 17 residues in the CDR3. CDR3 amino acids: CASSPGLAGLPSYEQYF. CDR3 in DNA: TGCGCCAGCAGCCCGGGACTAGCGGGCCTTCCCTCCTACGAGCAGTACTTC.